This T cell receptor beta chain was documented in a study of blood T cells in healthy people across ages. This clonotype was detected only a few times. No antigen is known for it. A J-beta primer mix and a sample-barcoded 5' primer were used in a second PCR of about 7 to 11 cycles. TCRdb passed the 5' RACE reads through MiXCR, listing each CDR3 protein once. Seen here are 550,000 to 750,000 distinct CDR3 sequences, roughly 21% observed once, and the top ten hold roughly 3.7%. Study-level findings and limits: Roughly linear age-related decline in beta diversity appeared, significant by age about 40. Among long-lived donors, naive CD4+ cells were more numerous and diversity higher than in aged donors.

CDR1 is DFQATT and CDR2 is SNEGSKA in the germline V gene (reference sequence). The CDR3 runs to 11 residues. Sequencing was carried out using blood. The source of this sequence is a man in his 70s in good health. The chain is built from TRBV20-1 and TRBJ2-5; D is unclear. The end of the DNA aligns better with TRBJ2-7, so the J call may be wrong. The DNA of the CDR3 is TGCAGTGCTGTCAGCTCCTACGAGCAGTACTTC. Encoded protein: CSAVSSYEQYF.